These 28 T cell receptor beta chains came from one sample sequenced in a study of T cells after yellow fever vaccination. TCRdb reanalysed the 5' RACE reads using MiXCR and keeps one entry per CDR3 protein. This sample has about 360,000 distinct CDR3 sequences, with around 6.4% found just once. Sequences were derived from PBMCs, sampled 5 days after the yellow fever booster vaccination. All receptors derive from a young man who received the YFV17D yellow fever vaccine.

A single count supports this clonotype. The conserved final phenylalanine or tryptophan is absent from the CDR3, which likely points to a read error. The V and J genes are TRBV6-2 or TRBV6-3 and TRBJ2-7; no reliable D call. This CDR3 is built from 11 residues. Trimming pared 5 bases from V and 2 bases from J, leaving 4 bases between. Per the germline V gene, CDR1 is MNHEY and CDR2 is SVGEGT. This CDR3 reads CASSSAYEQYL. The CDR3 nucleotides read TGTGCCAGCAGTAGCGCCTACGAGCAGTACCTC.

The chain links TRBV7-2 to TRBJ2-3; TRBD1 might be the D (6 bases). V was trimmed by 7 bases and J by 3 bases, leaving 23 bases between them. The germline CDR1 and CDR2 sequences are SGHTA and FQGNSA. This CDR3 region has 17 residues. CDR3 sequence (DNA): TGTGCCAGCATCTCGAGGGGCCAGGGGTACACTACAGATACGCAGTATTTT. Protein: CASISRGQGYTTDTQYF.

The gene calls are TRBV7-2 and TRBJ1-2; D is perhaps TRBD1 (5 bases). The CDR3 length is 16 residues. Germline CDR1 SGHTA, CDR2 FQGNSA. V was clipped by 4 bases and J by 0 bases, with 15 bases between them. CDR3 in amino acids: CASSSGPGGPNYGYTF. For the CDR3, the DNA is TGTGCCAGCAGCTCGGGCCCCGGGGGACCTAACTATGGCTACACCTTC.

This clonotype has just a few counts. CDR3 bases: TGTGCCAGCATCCCTAGCAATCACTACGAGCAGTACTTC. Translation: CASIPSNHYEQYF. The chain is built from TRBV6-5 and TRBJ2-7, with a possible D match to TRBD2 (5 bases). CDR3 length equals 13 residues. V was cut by 7 bases and J by 3 bases, with 13 bases left in between. The germline V gene has CDR1 MNHEY and CDR2 SVGAGI.

This clonotype has just a few counts. This sequence joins TRBV6-1 and TRBJ2-1, with 9 bases lining up with TRBD2. V shed 5 bases, J shed 10 bases, and the junction held 6 bases outside the gene matches. The CDR3 totals 13 residues. Germline values: CDR1 MNHNS, CDR2 SASEGT. The CDR3 loop is CASSRREGREQFF. In DNA form, the CDR3 reads TGTGCCAGCAGTCGGCGGGAGGGCAGGGAGCAGTTCTTC.

The chain employs TRBV4-2 and TRBJ2-7; TRBD2 aligns across 8 bases. Germline V gives CDR1 LGHNA, CDR2 YNFKEQ. J gave up 0 bases and V 4 bases, and 2 bases lay outside the gene matches. The CDR3 length is 14 residues. The CDR3 is CASSRGLASYEQYF. The CDR3, as DNA: TGTGCCAGCAGCCGAGGACTAGCCTCCTACGAGCAGTACTTC.

This clonotype was recorded a few times. The chain employs TRBV20-1 and TRBJ2-2; 8 positions agree with TRBD2. Trimming took 4 bases from V and 3 from J; bases not matched to a gene: 4. Looked up from germline, CDR1 is DFQATT and CDR2 is SNEGSKA (reference sequence). The CDR3 is 14 amino acids. The CDR3 spells CSAKPGLDTGELFF. CDR3 DNA: TGCAGTGCTAAGCCGGGACTAGACACCGGGGAGCTGTTTTTT.

The V and J genes are TRBV6-2 or TRBV6-3 and TRBJ2-5, with a tentative D call TRBD2 (5 bases). CDR1 and CDR2 (germline): MNHEY, SVGEGT. This CDR3 is built from 14 residues. V lost 5 bases and J lost 5, with 15 bases in between. CDR3 DNA sequence: TGTGCCAGCAGTGCTACTAGTTATCGGGAGACCCAGTACTTC. This gives the protein CASSATSYRETQYF.

This clonotype appeared a few times. The V call is TRBV7-2, the J call TRBJ2-5, with TRBD2 matching over 10 bases. V lost 5 bases to trimming and J lost 6 bases; unmatched junction nucleotides: 15. CDR1 SGHTA and CDR2 FQGNSA come from the germline V gene. The CDR3 sequence is 17 residues long. The CDR3 nucleotides read TGTGCCAGCAGCCAAAGAAACCCTCTAGCGGGAGTTCAGACCCAGTACTTC. This translates into CASSQRNPLAGVQTQYF.

In its sample, this clonotype was seen many times. This chain links TRBV7-9 with TRBJ1-1, with D perhaps TRBD1 (6 bases). The CDR3 contains 16 residues. Germline CDR1 SEHNR, CDR2 FQNEAQ (reference sequence). Trimming took 0 bases from V and 4 from J, leaving 15 bases between them. CDR3 sequence (DNA): TGTGCCAGCAGCTTAGCATCGGGGGCCGGTGGCACTGAAGCTTTCTTT. Amino acids: CASSLASGAGGTEAFF. Full variable domain (rest looked up from reference TRBV7-9 and TRBJ1-1): DTGVSQNPRHKITKRGQNVTFRCDPISEHNRLYWYRQTLGQGPEFLTYFQNEAQLEKSRLLSDRFSAERPKGSFSTLEIQRTEQGDSAMYLCASSLASGAGGTEAFFGQGTRLTVV.

The chain carries TRBV3-1 and TRBJ2-1, with TRBD2 matching over 7 bases. The trim removed 0 bases at V and 3 bases at J, leaving 2 bases unmatched. Germline V gives CDR1 LGHDT, CDR2 YNNKEL (reference sequence). This CDR3 comprises 15 residues. Here the CDR3 reads CASSQESGIYNEQFF. CDR3 DNA: TGTGCCAGCAGCCAAGAGAGCGGGATCTACAATGAGCAGTTCTTC.

This clonotype was observed a handful of times. J is TRBJ2-3 and V is TRBV24-1, with D possibly TRBD1 on 6 matching bases. The germline V gene has CDR1 KGHDR and CDR2 SFDVKD. CDR3 length: 16 residues. The ends were cut back, 6 bases at V and 3 bases at J, with 18 bases in the middle. CDR3 protein: CATSRAAGDGTDTQYF. CDR3 in DNA: TGTGCCACCAGTAGAGCAGCAGGGGACGGGACAGATACGCAGTATTTT.

This clonotype has a handful of counts. The chain has TRBV19 and TRBJ2-1, with 7 positions matching TRBD2. Germline V CDR1 and CDR2: LNHDA, SQIVND (reference sequence). There are 16 residues in the CDR3. Trimming at V came to 3 bases and at J to 7 bases, leaving 12 bases not matched to a gene. The CDR3 sequence: CASSMELWEGRNEQFF. DNA for the CDR3: TGTGCCAGTAGTATGGAATTGTGGGAGGGCCGTAATGAGCAGTTCTTC.

The chain is built from TRBV7-8 and TRBJ2-2, with a weak D call TRBD2 (6 bases). Germline V gene lookup returns CDR1 SGHVS and CDR2 FQNEAQ. Trimming left V 1 base short and J 5 bases short, with 11 bases between. The length of the CDR3 is 15 residues. The CDR3 sequence: CASSLVLARTGELFF. The CDR3 DNA is TGTGCCAGCAGCTTAGTACTAGCAAGAACCGGGGAGCTGTTTTTT.

This clonotype was counted many times. This chain joins TRBV7-2 and TRBJ2-1; 10 bases agree with TRBD2. Germline CDR1 and CDR2: SGHTA and FQGNSA. This CDR3 spans 15 amino acids. V shed 5 bases and J 4 bases; nucleotides not matched to a gene: 5. CDR3 nucleotides: TGTGCCAGCAGCCCTAGCGGGAGCCAATACAATGAGCAGTTCTTC. This encodes CASSPSGSQYNEQFF.

In this sample, this clonotype turned up many times. The chain couples TRBV6-1 to TRBJ2-1; a weak D match, TRBD2 (6 bases). The V gene's germline CDR1 is MNHNS and CDR2 SASEGT. CDR3 length: 15 residues. The V end lost 8 bases, the J end lost 9 bases, and 23 bases lay between the germline ends. The CDR3 DNA reads TGTGCCAGCGAGAAGCTTCGAGGGAATAGCGGTGAGCAGTTCTTC. It codes for CASEKLRGNSGEQFF.

This clonotype has only a few counts. V usage is TRBV10-3 and J usage is TRBJ1-3, with no clear D. The V gene lost 6 bases and the J gene lost 4 bases, with 25 bases spanning the gap. The CDR3 spans 18 residues. The germline V gene encodes CDR1 ENHRY and CDR2 SYGVKD. The CDR3 loop is CAIRDYGRRGSSGNTIYF. The CDR3 coding sequence is TGTGCCATCAGGGACTACGGACGGCGCGGGTCATCGGGAAACACCATATATTTT.

Here the CDR3 reads CASSPPGTSGQNEQFF. The DNA for the CDR3 is TGTGCCAGCTCACCGCCCGGGACTAGCGGCCAGAATGAGCAGTTCTTC. V gene TRBV18 combines with J gene TRBJ2-1, with 11 nucleotides matching TRBD2. The J segment lost 7 bases and the V segment lost 3 bases, leaving 8 bases of the junction unmatched. CDR1 KGHSH and CDR2 LQKENI come from the germline V gene. The CDR3 spans 16 residues. Complete variable domain (other parts from reference TRBV18 and TRBJ2-1): NAGVMQNPRHLVRRRGQEARLRCSPMKGHSHVYWYRQLPEEGLKFMVYLQKENIIDESGMPKERFSAEFPKEGPSILRIQQVVRGDSAAYFCASSPPGTSGQNEQFFGPGTRLTVL.

This clonotype has ten or more counts. The J gene is TRBJ1-2, the V gene TRBV20-1; D unclear. Germline assignment: CDR1 DFQATT and CDR2 SNEGSKA (reference sequence). CDR3 length: 13 amino acids. V gave up 5 bases and J gave up 5 bases, with 15 bases separating them. The CDR3 spells CSAGRTDVYGYTF. CDR3 DNA: TGCAGTGCTGGAAGGACGGACGTTTATGGCTACACCTTC.

CDR3 loop: CASSLVGGDTEAFF. The CDR3 DNA reads TGTGCCAGCAGCTTAGTGGGGGGGGACACTGAAGCTTTCTTT. This chain uses TRBV7-9 with TRBJ1-1; weak D call: TRBD1 (5 bases). Germline CDR1 and CDR2: SEHNR and FQNEAQ (reference sequence). The length of the CDR3 is 14 residues. Trimming stripped 1 base from V and 3 bases from J, with 9 bases between.

This clonotype showed up just a few times. The V gene is TRBV14, the J gene TRBJ2-3, with D unresolved. This CDR3 comprises 15 residues. Trimming left V 0 bases short and J 0 bases short, with 7 bases between. The germline CDR1 and CDR2 sequences are SGHDN and FVKESK. The chain's CDR3 is CASSQDFSSTDTQYF. The CDR3 DNA follows: TGTGCCAGCAGCCAAGATTTCTCTAGCACAGATACGCAGTATTTT.

The sample holds a few counts of this clonotype. The chain uses TRBV10-1 and TRBJ2-7; no definite D call. The CDR3 sequence is 12 residues long. CDR1 and CDR2 from the germline V gene are WNHNN and SYGVQD (reference sequence). V was cut by 11 bases and J by 3 bases, with 14 bases left in between. In nucleotides, the CDR3 is TGCGCCTGGTCGGTGGGCGTCTACGAGCAGTACTTC. It translates to CAWSVGVYEQYF.

This sequence joins TRBV4-1 and TRBJ2-1; unclear D gene. Between the trimmed V and J ends, which lost 4 bases and 7 bases, there was a span of 14 bases. The CDR3 is 14 amino acids. The germline CDR1 and CDR2 sequences are MGHRA and YSYEKL. The CDR3 nucleotides read TGCGCCAGCAGCCCCTTGCGGCGCATTAATGAGCAGTTCTTC. Translation: CASSPLRRINEQFF.

J is TRBJ2-7 and V is TRBV24-1, with D tentatively TRBD1 or TRBD2 (5 bases each). Germline CDR1 KGHDR, CDR2 SFDVKD. The germline V and J ends were trimmed by 3 bases and 0 bases, with 8 bases remaining between them. This CDR3 spans 14 amino acids. The CDR3 protein is CATSDGGRSYEQYF. The CDR3 DNA sequence: TGTGCCACCAGTGATGGGGGACGCTCCTACGAGCAGTACTTC.

This clonotype was observed a handful of times. The chain employs TRBV30 and TRBJ1-5, with unresolved D. V dropped 2 bases and J dropped 4 bases, with 9 bases sitting between them. The germline CDR1 and CDR2 sequences are GTSNPN and SVGIG (reference sequence). The CDR3 spans 13 residues. The DNA for the CDR3 is TGTGCCTGGAGTTTGGGAGTAAATCAGCCCCAGCATTTT. Translating it yields CAWSLGVNQPQHF. The full variable domain, rest sourced from reference TRBV30 and TRBJ1-5, is SQTIHQWPATLVQPVGSPLSLECTVEGTSNPNLYWYRQAAGRGLQLLFYSVGIGQISSEVPQNLSASRPQDRQFILSSKKLLLSDSGFYLCAWSLGVNQPQHFGDGTRLSIL.

The chain combines TRBV7-2 with TRBJ2-1, with D unresolved. The CDR3 covers 15 residues. Per germline, CDR1 SGHTA and CDR2 FQGNSA. Trimming cost V 0 bases and J 3 bases, with 9 bases left between them. CDR3 bases: TGTGCCAGCAGCTTAGCTCCCCGTGGCTACAATGAGCAGTTCTTC. Translating gives CASSLAPRGYNEQFF.

This clonotype came up many times. The genes are TRBV7-2 and TRBJ2-5; a weak D match, TRBD2 (5 bases). From germline, CDR1 is SGHTA and CDR2 FQGNSA. The V end lost 1 base, the J end lost 1 base, and 10 bases lay between the germline ends. The CDR3 runs to 15 residues. The CDR3 is CASSLGGGLQETQYF. CDR3 in DNA: TGTGCCAGCAGCTTAGGTGGAGGACTCCAAGAGACCCAGTACTTC.

This clonotype was picked up a small number of times. The J gene is TRBJ2-1, the V gene TRBV12-3 or TRBV12-4, with 11 bases fitting TRBD2. With V trimmed by 7 bases and J by 8 bases, 16 bases remained unmatched. There are 17 residues in the CDR3. CDR3 sequence: CASTNSILAGATDEQFF. The CDR3, as DNA: TGTGCCAGCACCAATTCCATACTAGCGGGAGCGACCGATGAGCAGTTCTTC.